This T cell receptor beta chain came from a study of OX40 agonist ivuxolimab in advanced cancers. On the study more broadly: Dose-escalation patients had hepatocellular carcinoma, melanoma, renal cell or head and neck cancer. Study observations and caveats: Low clonal expansion, among the lowest seen, marked partial responders at 0.1-3.0 mg/kg.

Germline V gives CDR1 SGHTA, CDR2 FQGNSA. This CDR3 has 16 amino acids. The trim removed 0 bases at V and 10 bases at J, leaving 9 bases unmatched. TCRdb's copy holds only in-frame clones and misses some; the assay was immunoSEQ multiplex PCR. The sample shows about 89,000 clones, approximately 91% of them seen only once. For this clone: Its cognate antigen is unknown.

The sampling schedule covered blood at baseline, cycle 4 day 1, and cycle 7 day 1. The sequence derives from an adult with an advanced solid tumor such as melanoma, head and neck, liver or kidney cancer. The specimen comprised CD4+ or CD8+ T cells sorted from blood, sampled in a trial of the OX40 agonist ivuxolimab. This chain uses TRBV7-2 with TRBJ1-4; 9 bases line up with TRBD1. CDR3: CASSLAAGQGQGKLFF. The CDR3 DNA sequence: TGTGCCAGCAGCTTAGCGGCGGGACAGGGTCAGGGAAAACTGTTTTTT.